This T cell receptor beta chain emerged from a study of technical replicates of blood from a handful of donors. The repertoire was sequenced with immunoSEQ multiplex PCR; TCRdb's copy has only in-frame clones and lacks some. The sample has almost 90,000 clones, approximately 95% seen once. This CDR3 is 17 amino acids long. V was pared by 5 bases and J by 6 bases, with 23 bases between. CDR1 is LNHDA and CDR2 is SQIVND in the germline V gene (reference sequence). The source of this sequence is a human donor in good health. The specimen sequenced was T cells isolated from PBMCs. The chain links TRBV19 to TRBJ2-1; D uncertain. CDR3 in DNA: TGTGCCAGTAGTTCAAAGAGACTGATGAAGGTTCGCAATGAGCAGTTCTTC. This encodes CASSSKRLMKVRNEQFF.